This T cell receptor (beta chain) is drawn from a study of cytomegalovirus exposure and HLA in healthy donors. Sequencing was performed with immunoSEQ multiplex PCR; in TCRdb, only in-frame clones are kept and a portion is missing. Here the sample spans 200,000 or so clones, approximately 90% being singletons. The germline gives CDR1 SGHTA, CDR2 FQGTGA. The CDR3 is 14 residues long. Trimming stripped 6 bases from V and 1 base from J, with 12 bases between. The sequencing sample was made of PBMCs. This receptor was obtained from a woman aged 18-30 years in good health and CMV-seronegative. The gene calls are TRBV7-3 and TRBJ1-1; a weak D match, TRBD1 (5 bases). CDR3 bases: TGTGCCAGCAGTCTACAAAGGGGGAACACTGAAGCTTTCTTT. It encodes CASSLQRGNTEAFF. Using reference TRBV7-3 and TRBJ1-1 for the parts outside the CDR3, the full variable domain is GAGVSQTPSNKVTEKGKYVELRCDPISGHTALYWYRQSLGQGPEFLIYFQGTGAADDSGLPNDRFFAVRPEGSVSTLKIQRTERGDSAVYLCASSLQRGNTEAFFGQGTRLTVV.